These T cell receptor beta chains were read from a single sample in a study of T-cell reconstitution after alpha-beta-depleted transplantation in children. TCRdb fed the PCR reads into MiXCR, producing one record per CDR3 protein. The data show over 550,000 distinct CDR3 sequences, with 8% to 11% seen just once and roughly 3.9% held by the top ten. Sample: PBMCs from the stem cell graft donor, taken from the stem cell graft. Receptors were obtained from a human donor who donated a stem cell graft to a child with acute myeloid leukemia. CDR3s include the opening cysteine and the closing phenylalanine or tryptophan. The D gene is left open where the match is weak. Clone size is given for some rows only: seen once, a few or many times, or a class if the clone is expanded.

>TRBJ2-1|TRBV9|-|-
TGTGCCAGCGGCGCCCAAGGGGGTTACAATGAGCAGTTCTTC
CASGAQGGYNEQFF
>TRBJ2-5|TRBV3-1|TRBD1|-
TGTGCCAGCAGCCAAGCTCCGACCCGGGACAGGGGTTACGAGACCCAGTACTTC
CASSQAPTRDRGYETQYF
>TRBJ2-2|TRBV12-3/TRBV12-4|TRBD2|few
TGTGCCAGCAGTTTAGAGGGACTAGGCTACGCCGGGGAGCTGTTTTTT
CASSLEGLGYAGELFF
>TRBJ2-1|TRBV6-2/TRBV6-3|-|-
TGTGCCAGCAACTACGGGCTTAGTCGCCAGGGCAATGAGCAGTTCTTC
CASNYGLSRQGNEQFF
>TRBJ2-1|TRBV20-1|-|-
TGCAGTGCTCCCCCAAGGCGCGGTAACAATGAGCAGTTCTTC
CSAPPRRGNNEQFF
>TRBJ2-5|TRBV7-9|TRBD1|few
TGTGCCAGCACCTTCAGGGGGCCTGGAGAGACCCAGTACTTC
CASTFRGPGETQYF
>TRBJ1-1|TRBV12-3/TRBV12-4|-|many
TGTGCCAGCAGCCCGACGGGTACTGAAGCTTTCTTT
CASSPTGTEAFF
>TRBJ2-3|TRBV28|TRBD2|-
TGTGCCAGCAGTCCCCAACGGACTAGCGGGAGGGGAGTTGGAGATACGCAGTATTTT
CASSPQRTSGRGVGDTQYF
>TRBJ1-1|TRBV5-1|TRBD1|few
TGCGCCAGCAGCTTGTACCCGGACAGGATGCCTGAAGCTTTCTTT
CASSLYPDRMPEAFF
>TRBJ2-3|TRBV7-9|-|many
TGTGCCAGCAGCGCCCGGACAGTAAGCACAGATACGCAGTATTTT
CASSARTVSTDTQYF
>TRBJ2-1|TRBV12-3/TRBV12-4|-|few
TGTGCCAGCAGTTTGGTTCTGCGGGAACCCAATGAGCAGTTCTTC
CASSLVLREPNEQFF
>TRBJ1-5|TRBV10-3|TRBD1|few
TGTGCCATCAGTTTGGGACAGGGGCTAGAGGGAAATCAGCCCCAGCATTTT
CAISLGQGLEGNQPQHF
>TRBJ2-7|TRBV27|-|few
TGTGCCAGCAGTGTGACAGGACTTTACGAGCAGTACTTC
CASSVTGLYEQYF
>TRBJ2-7|TRBV5-1|-|many
TGCGCCAAGGGGGGCGGGATTGAGAACGAGCAGTACTTC
CAKGGGIENEQYF
>TRBJ2-1|TRBV6-5|-|-
TGTGCCAGCAGTAGAAACGGAAAGCAGTTCTTC
CASSRNGKQFF
>TRBJ1-2|TRBV15|-|few
TGTGCCACCAGCAGAGTGGGCGGCGCGGAGGTCGGGTATGGCTACACCTTC
CATSRVGGAEVGYGYTF
>TRBJ2-1|TRBV20-1|TRBD2|few
TGCAGTGCTAGGGGGGCGGGAGGGAGCTCCTACAATGAGCAGTTCTTC
CSARGAGGSSYNEQFF
>TRBJ2-7|TRBV15|-|-
TGTGCCACCAGCAGCACAGGAGTCTCCTACGAGCAGTACTTC
CATSSTGVSYEQYF
>TRBJ1-1|TRBV5-5|-|many
TGTGCCAGCAGCTTGGGCAGGGAAGTCCGCACTGAAGCTTTCTTT
CASSLGREVRTEAFF
>TRBJ2-1|TRBV11-2|TRBD2|few
TGTGCCAGCAGCGCCTCGGGACTAGCGGGAGTACGCTCCTACAATGAGCAGTTCTTC
CASSASGLAGVRSYNEQFF
>TRBJ1-3|TRBV30|-|few
TGTGCCTGGAGTGTACGGCAGACGATCTCTGGAAACACCATATATTTT
CAWSVRQTISGNTIYF
>TRBJ2-6|TRBV5-6|-|few
TGTGCCAGCAGCGATGGGGCAGGTACCTCTGGGGCCAACGTCCTGACTTTC
CASSDGAGTSGANVLTF
>TRBJ1-3|TRBV6-5|-|-
TGTGCCAGCAGTTACTGGATCGGAGGGCGCTCTGGAAACACCATATATTTT
CASSYWIGGRSGNTIYF
>TRBJ2-7|TRBV15|TRBD1|-
TGTGCCAGAAGACAGGGCCCCTACGAGCAGTACTTC
CARRQGPYEQYF
>TRBJ2-1|TRBV5-1|TRBD2|many
TGCGCCAGCAGCTTGACTAGCGGGAACGATGAGCAGTTCTTC
CASSLTSGNDEQFF
>TRBJ2-2|TRBV7-9|-|-
TGTGCCAGCAGCTTTATACAGGGCCACACCGGGGAGCTGTTTTTT
CASSFIQGHTGELFF
>TRBJ2-1|TRBV12-3/TRBV12-4|TRBD2|-
TGTGCCAGCAGTTTTCGTGGATCTTCACTAGCGACTGAGCAGTTCTTC
CASSFRGSSLATEQFF
>TRBJ2-7|TRBV20-1|TRBD1|many
TGCAGCGCCGGGACAGGGTCCTACGAGCAGTACTTC
CSAGTGSYEQYF
>TRBJ2-3|TRBV5-1|-|many
TGCGCCAGCCGGCTGTCGGGAGATACGCAGTATTTT
CASRLSGDTQYF
>TRBJ1-2|TRBV11-2|-|-
TGTGCCAGCAGCTTAGATCAAACTGGCTACACCTTC
CASSLDQTGYTF
>TRBJ2-7|TRBV30|TRBD1|once
TGTGCCTGGAGTCGTAGGGGGACAGGGGCCTACGAGCAGTACTTC
CAWSRRGTGAYEQYF
>TRBJ2-7|TRBV7-3|-|many
TGTGCCAGCAGCTTATCTCAACGATACCTGGACGGCGAGCAGTACTTC
CASSLSQRYLDGEQYF
>TRBJ2-1|TRBV7-9|TRBD2|few
TGTGCCAGCAGCTTGCGAGCGGGAGTCCCCTACAATGAGCAGTTCTTC
CASSLRAGVPYNEQFF
>TRBJ2-1|TRBV24-1|-|many
TGTGCCACCAGTGATTTGGGACGGGACACCCACAATGAGCAGTTCTTC
CATSDLGRDTHNEQFF